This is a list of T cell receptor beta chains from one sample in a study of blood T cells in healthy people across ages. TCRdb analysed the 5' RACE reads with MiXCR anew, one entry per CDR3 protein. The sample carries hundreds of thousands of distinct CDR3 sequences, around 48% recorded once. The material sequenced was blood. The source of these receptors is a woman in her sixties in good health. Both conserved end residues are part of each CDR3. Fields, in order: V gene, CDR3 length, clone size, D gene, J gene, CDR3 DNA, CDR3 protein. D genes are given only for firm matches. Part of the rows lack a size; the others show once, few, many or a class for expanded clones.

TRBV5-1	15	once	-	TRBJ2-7	TGCGCCAGCAGCTTGGACGGAGCGGGTCCGAACGAGCAGTACTTC	CASSLDGAGPNEQYF
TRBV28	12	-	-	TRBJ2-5	TGTGCCACCGGTGGCTTAGGAGAGACCCAGTACTTC	CATGGLGETQYF
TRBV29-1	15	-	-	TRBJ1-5	TGCAGCGCCACCATAGGGTCAGGGGAGAATCAGCCCCAGCATTTT	CSATIGSGENQPQHF
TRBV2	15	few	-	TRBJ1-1	TGTGCCAGCAGGGCAGGTGCGAGTATGAACACTGAAGCTTTCTTT	CASRAGASMNTEAFF
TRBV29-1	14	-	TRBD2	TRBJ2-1	TGCAGCGCCGTTGGGACTAGCCGTCGAGATGAGCAGTTCTTC	CSAVGTSRRDEQFF
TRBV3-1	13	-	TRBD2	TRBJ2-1	TGTGCCAGCAGCCACCGGGAGGGTAATGAGCAGTTCTTC	CASSHREGNEQFF
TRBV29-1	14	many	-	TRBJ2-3	TGCAGCGTGGGTTCTGGGGGGAGCACAGATACGCAGTATTTT	CSVGSGGSTDTQYF
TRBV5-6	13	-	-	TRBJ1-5	TGTGCCAGCAGCTTTGGGGTTGGTCAGCCCCAGCATTTT	CASSFGVGQPQHF
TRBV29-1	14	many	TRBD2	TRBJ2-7	TGCAGCGTTTCGGGGGGAGGGCCGCGAGGCGAGCAGTACTTC	CSVSGGGPRGEQYF
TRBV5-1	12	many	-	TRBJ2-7	TGTGCCAGCAGCCCACCCTCCTACGAGCAGTACTTC	CASSPPSYEQYF
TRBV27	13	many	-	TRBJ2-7	TGTGCCAGCAGTCTTGGACCCAGGTACGAGCAGTACTTC	CASSLGPRYEQYF
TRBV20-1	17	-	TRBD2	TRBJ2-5	TGCAGTGCTAGAAGTCAAATGCGAACTAGCGGGACCCTCACCCAGTACTTC	CSARSQMRTSGTLTQYF
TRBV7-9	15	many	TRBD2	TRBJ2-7	TGTGCCAGCAGCTTAGTTACTAGCGGCGCCTACGAGCAGTACTTC	CASSLVTSGAYEQYF
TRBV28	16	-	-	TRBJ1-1	TGTGCCAGCAGTTTAAGAGGGCTTGGTGGTAACACTGAAGCTTTCTTT	CASSLRGLGGNTEAFF
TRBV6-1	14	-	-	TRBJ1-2	TGTGCCAGCAGTGAAGCGTATTCCGAGGGGATTCCCACCTTC	CASSEAYSEGIPTF
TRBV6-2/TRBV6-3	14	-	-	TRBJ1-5	TGTGCCAGCAGCGGTATACAGGGTATACAGCCCCAGCATTTT	CASSGIQGIQPQHF
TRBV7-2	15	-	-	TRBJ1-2	TGTGCCAGCAGCTTAGGGGCCCGAGGGAACTATGGCTACACCTTC	CASSLGARGNYGYTF
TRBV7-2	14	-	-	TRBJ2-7	TGTGCCAGCAGCTTAGTAGTATGGTCCTACGAGCAGTACTTC	CASSLVVWSYEQYF
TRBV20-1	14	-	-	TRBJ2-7	TGCAGTGCCCCCGGGCTTAGAAGCTCCTACGAGCAGTACTTC	CSAPGLRSSYEQYF
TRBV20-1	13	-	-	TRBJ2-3	TGCAGTGCTAATAGCGGACCCACAGATACGCAGTATTTT	CSANSGPTDTQYF
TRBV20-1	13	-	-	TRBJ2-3	TGCAGTGCTACTGACAGGTGGGCAGATACGCAGTATTTT	CSATDRWADTQYF
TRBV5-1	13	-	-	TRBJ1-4	TGCGCCAGCCAGCTCTCCAGTAATGAAAAACTGTTTTTT	CASQLSSNEKLFF
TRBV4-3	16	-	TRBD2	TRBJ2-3	TGCGCCAGCAGCCAAGAGGGCAGCGGGAGGATAGATACGCAGTATTTT	CASSQEGSGRIDTQYF
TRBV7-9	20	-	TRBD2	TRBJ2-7	TGTGCCAGCAGCTTTCCCCGGACTAGCGGGAGACCTAGGAGCTCCTACGAGCAGTACTTC	CASSFPRTSGRPRSSYEQYF
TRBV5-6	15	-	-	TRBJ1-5	TGTGCCAGCAGCTTTGGCCGGGGTGGTGGTCAGCCCCAGCATTTT	CASSFGRGGGQPQHF
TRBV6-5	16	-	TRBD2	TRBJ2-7	TGTGCCAGCAGTTACGATTCCTGGGGGGGGACCTACGAGCAGTACTTC	CASSYDSWGGTYEQYF
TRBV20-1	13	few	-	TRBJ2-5	TGCAGTGCTTTCTCAGACAACCAAGAGACCCAGTACTTC	CSAFSDNQETQYF
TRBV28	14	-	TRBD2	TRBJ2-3	TGTGCCAGCAGTTATAGGACTAGGGGAGATACGCAGTATTTT	CASSYRTRGDTQYF
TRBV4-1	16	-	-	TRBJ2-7	TGCGCCAGCAGCTATAGCAGCGGGCGGATGCCCTACGAGCAGTACTTC	CASSYSSGRMPYEQYF
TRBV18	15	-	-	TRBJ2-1	TGTGCCAGCTCTGGTCCCCGGGAGAGGGAAAATGAGCAGTTCTTC	CASSGPRERENEQFF
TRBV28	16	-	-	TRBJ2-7	TGTGCCAGCAGTTTGGGGCTTGGGGAGAGCTCCTACGAGCAGTACTTC	CASSLGLGESSYEQYF
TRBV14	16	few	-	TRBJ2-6	TGTGCCAGCAGCCAAGAATACGGCTCTGGGGCCAACGTCCTGACTTTC	CASSQEYGSGANVLTF
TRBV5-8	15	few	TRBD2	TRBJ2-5	TGTGCCAGCAGCTTGGGGAGGACTAGCGGAGAGACCCAGTACTTC	CASSLGRTSGETQYF
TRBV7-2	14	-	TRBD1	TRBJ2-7	TGTGCCAGCAGGTGGGGACAGGGTGCTTACGAGCAGTACTTC	CASRWGQGAYEQYF
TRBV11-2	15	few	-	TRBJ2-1	TGTGCCAGCAGCTTATCGGGACTTTTATACAATGAGCAGTTCTTC	CASSLSGLLYNEQFF
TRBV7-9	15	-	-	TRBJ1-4	TGTGCCAGCAGCTTACGACAGACAACTAATGAAAAACTGTTTTTT	CASSLRQTTNEKLFF
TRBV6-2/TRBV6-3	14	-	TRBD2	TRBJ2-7	TGTGCCAGCGAAACCCGGGACTACCTCTACGAGCAGTACTTC	CASETRDYLYEQYF
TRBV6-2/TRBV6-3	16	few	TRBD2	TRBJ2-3	TGTGCCAGCAGCCCTTCTGTAGCGGGAGGGCCAGATACGCAGTATTTT	CASSPSVAGGPDTQYF
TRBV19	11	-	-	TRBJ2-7	TGTGCCAGCGCGAGTTCCTACGAGCAGTACTTC	CASASSYEQYF
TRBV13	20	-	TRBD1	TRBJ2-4	TGTGCCAGCAGCTCAACCGGGACAGGGATGAAAGGGGACCATGGAAACATTCAGTACTTC	CASSSTGTGMKGDHGNIQYF
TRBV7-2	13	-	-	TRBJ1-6	TGTGCCAGCAGCTCCCTTTCATATTCACCCCTCCACTTT	CASSSLSYSPLHF
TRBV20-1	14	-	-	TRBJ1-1	TGCAGTGTCTCCCGGGTTGGGGTCGGCACTGAAGCTTTCTTT	CSVSRVGVGTEAFF
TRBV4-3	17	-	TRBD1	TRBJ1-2	TGCGCCAGCAGCCTCCAGATACCGGGACAGGGATCCTATGGCTACACCTTC	CASSLQIPGQGSYGYTF
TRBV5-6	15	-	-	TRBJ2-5	TGTGCCAGCAGCACGCCAATACGTGCCAAAGAGACCCAGTACTTC	CASSTPIRAKETQYF
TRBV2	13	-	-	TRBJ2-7	TGTGCCAGCGGTACCGACATCTCCTACGAGCAGTACTTC	CASGTDISYEQYF
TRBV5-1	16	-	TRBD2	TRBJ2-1	TGCGCCAGCAGCTCGGGACTAGCGGGAGGAGGCGGGGAGCAGTTCTTC	CASSSGLAGGGGEQFF
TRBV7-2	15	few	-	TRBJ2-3	TGTGCCAGCAGCTTATGGGGGCAAAGCACAGATACGCAGTATTTT	CASSLWGQSTDTQYF
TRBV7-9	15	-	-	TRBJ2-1	TGTGCCAGCAGCGCCCGAGGAGGGGGCCCCAATGAGCAGTTCTTC	CASSARGGGPNEQFF
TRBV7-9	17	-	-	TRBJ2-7	TGTGCCAGCAGCTTAAGGGGAGGAGGGGGCTCCTCCTACGAGCAGTACTTC	CASSLRGGGGSSYEQYF
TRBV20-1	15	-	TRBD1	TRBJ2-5	TGCAGTGCTAGCATCGGGACAGGGATCTTAGAGACCCAGTACTTC	CSASIGTGILETQYF
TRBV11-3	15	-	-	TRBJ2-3	TGTGCCAGCAGCTTCCATGGCGGCCGCACAGATACGCAGTATTTT	CASSFHGGRTDTQYF
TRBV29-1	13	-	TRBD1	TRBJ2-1	TGCAGCGGCCTTGGACAGGGGGGGAATGAGCAGTTCTTC	CSGLGQGGNEQFF
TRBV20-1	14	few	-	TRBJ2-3	TGCAGTGCCTTAGGGCCGGGCACGACAGATACGCAGTATTTT	CSALGPGTTDTQYF
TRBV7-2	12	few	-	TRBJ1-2	TGTGCCAGCAGCGTGGGGAACTATGGCTACACCTTC	CASSVGNYGYTF